Given below is one T cell receptor beta chain in context. This sample is drawn from a study of blood T cell repertoires in COVID-19. Study-level background: Donors in the United States, Italy and Spain gave samples during acute or convalescent COVID-19. The analysed material was cDNA or gDNA that came from T cells, B-cell-depleted T cells, or PBMCs.

In the source study's methods: Quantification of nucleated cells was approximated via reference gene primer amplification. Libraries were prepared by immunoSEQ multiplex PCR; TCRdb keeps only in-frame clonotypes and omits some of them. V and J calls and clone size are as listed in that table; D and trimming were resolved from the DNA. The sample consists of approximately 140,000 clones, over 80% of them appearing once. This clonotype was obtained from a man aged 35 to 55 with active or convalescent COVID-19. The sample taken for sequencing was peripheral blood.

Written as DNA, the CDR3 is TGTGCCAGCAGTTACAGGGGAATCAGCACAGATACGCAGTATTTT. This sequence encodes CASSYRGISTDTQYF. The chain uses TRBV6-5 and TRBJ2-3, with TRBD1 as a possible D gene (5 bases). V was cut by 2 bases and J by 0 bases, with 9 bases left in between. The V gene's germline CDR1 is MNHEY and CDR2 SVGAGI. The CDR3 covers 15 residues.